The 25 T cell receptor beta chains below were found in one sample sequenced in a study of read filtering for tumor transcriptome and immune sequencing. From approximately 430 ng of RNA, a library with molecular barcoded alpha/delta and beta/gamma adaptors was made. From the reads, TCRdb called clonotypes with MiXCR, one entry per CDR3 protein. The sample includes 65,000 or so distinct CDR3 sequences, roughly 19% of them seen just once. Sequencing used a population of CD138-negative cells sorted from bone marrow. All receptors come from a donor at least 40 years old with multiple myeloma.

This clonotype occurred many times. The chain carries TRBV20-1 and TRBJ1-4; tentatively, D is TRBD1 (6 bases). The CDR3 has 14 amino acids. The V and J ends lost 1 base and 7 bases respectively, with 13 bases between them. Germline CDR1 reads DFQATT; CDR2 reads SNEGSKA (reference sequence). Written as DNA, the CDR3 is TGCAGTGCTAGAGTGTGGGGGGCTGCTGAAAAACTGTTTTTT. It specifies CSARVWGAAEKLFF.

A word on this clonotype: This clone may be a read error of a much larger clone one base away. This chain connects TRBV7-9 to TRBJ1-1, with 7 bases matching TRBD1. Per germline, CDR1 SEHNR and CDR2 FQNEAQ (reference sequence). Germline trimming cut 6 bases from V and 5 bases from J; bases unmatched to any gene: 6. The CDR3 covers 13 residues. The DNA of the CDR3 is TGTGCCAGCAGTTATGACAGGGAGACTGAAGCTTTCTTT. Translation: CASSYDRETEAFF.

This clonotype was seen repeatedly, ten times or more. The chain recombines TRBV13 with TRBJ2-7; 11 bases agree with TRBD1. Germline loops: CDR1 PRHDT, CDR2 FYEKMQ (reference sequence). There are 13 residues in the CDR3. V shed 5 bases, J shed 6 bases, and the junction held 3 bases outside the gene matches. CDR3 amino acids: CASSAGTGGEQYF. The CDR3 region has the DNA TGTGCCAGCAGCGCCGGGACAGGGGGCGAGCAGTACTTC.

This clonotype showed up many times. The chain uses TRBV20-1 and TRBJ1-1, with D perhaps matching TRBD1 (5 bases). The V gene's germline CDR1 is DFQATT and CDR2 SNEGSKA (reference sequence). This CDR3 spans 17 amino acids. Between the trimmed V and J ends, which lost 0 bases and 4 bases, there was a span of 21 bases. Here the CDR3 reads CSARDLNRNGWSTEAFF. The CDR3, as DNA: TGCAGTGCTAGAGATTTAAACAGGAATGGATGGAGCACTGAAGCTTTCTTT.

In this sample, this clonotype turned up many times. CDR3 sequence reads: CASTGQGICEQYF. In DNA form, the CDR3 reads TGCGCCAGCACAGGACAGGGCATTTGCGAGCAGTACTTC. This chain connects TRBV23-1 to TRBJ2-7; TRBD1 matches at 8 bases. TRBV23-1 is an open reading frame, and its role is uncertain. This CDR3 spans 13 amino acids. The V gene end was trimmed by 7 bases and the J gene end by 6 bases; junction bases not matched to a gene: 8.

This chain joins TRBV5-1 and TRBJ1-3; D is perhaps TRBD1 (5 bases). The V end was cut by 4 bases, the J end by 14 bases, with 16 bases between. This CDR3 has 12 amino acids. Germline CDR1 reads SGHRS; CDR2 reads YFSETQ. CDR3 protein: CASSGGRDFLYF. The CDR3 region has the DNA TGCGCCAGCAGCGGAGGCCGGGACTTTCTATATTTT.

A note on this clonotype: This likely came from a read error, as a far larger clone is one base away. This chain links TRBV10-2 with TRBJ1-1; D is uncertain. CDR3 length: 15 amino acids. Germline V lookup: CDR1 WSHSY, CDR2 SAAADI. The CDR3 DNA follows: TGCGCCAGCAGTGAGGTAATCCCCAAGTCCTCACCCCTCCTCTTT. It yields the protein CASSEVIPKSSPLLF.

This clonotype was counted at least ten times. The chain recombines TRBV12-3 or TRBV12-4 with TRBJ2-1, with a tentative D call TRBD1 (6 bases). V gave up 6 bases and J gave up 3 bases, with 9 bases separating them. The CDR3 runs 13 residues. The CDR3 region has the DNA TGTGCCAGCAGACAGGACAGCTACAATGAGCAGTTCTTC. Its translation: CASRQDSYNEQFF.

This clonotype was seen repeatedly, ten times or more. An end of the junction differs from the germline gene, which may be a read error. This sequence joins TRBV6-5 and TRBJ2-1, with 7 bases matching TRBD2. The CDR3 consists of 15 residues. CDR1 is MNHEY and CDR2 is SVGAGI in the germline V gene. The CDR3 region has the DNA TGTGCCAGCAGTTGGAGTCTAGCGGATTACAATGAGCAGCTCTTC. It yields the protein CASSWSLADYNEQLF.

This clonotype was picked up a small number of times. The rearrangement links TRBV20-1 to TRBJ1-5; D is unresolved. The CDR3 loop spans 13 amino acids. The V end lost 1 base, the J end lost 4 bases, and 8 bases lay between the germline ends. From germline, CDR1 is DFQATT and CDR2 SNEGSKA (reference sequence). CDR3 residues: CSARGFINQPQHF. The DNA for the CDR3 is TGCAGTGCTAGAGGATTTATAAATCAGCCCCAGCATTTT.

Many counts were recorded for this clonotype. At one end, the junction sequence differs from germline, possibly due to a read error. This chain uses TRBV12-3 or TRBV12-4 with TRBJ2-4, with 10 bases fitting TRBD2. The CDR3 covers 14 residues. In DNA, the CDR3 is TGTGCCAGCAGTCTAGCGGGGGTTCGGAACATTCAGTACTTC. Translation gives CASSLAGVRNIQYF.

On this clonotype itself: Given a much more abundant clone one base away, this may be a read error. The J gene is TRBJ1-6, the V gene TRBV3-1; no reliable D call. Looked up from germline, CDR1 is LGHDT and CDR2 is YNNKEL (reference sequence). The CDR3 consists of 14 residues. The CDR3: CAGSQDPAGCPLHF. The CDR3 nucleotides are TGTGCCGGCAGCCAAGATCCCGCGGGGTGCCCCCTCCACTTT.

Ten or more counts support this clonotype. This sequence joins TRBV7-2 and TRBJ2-5; TRBD2 might be the D (5 bases). V gave up 4 bases and J gave up 5 bases, with 11 bases separating them. The CDR3 consists of 13 residues. Germline values: CDR1 SGHTA, CDR2 FQGNSA. CDR3 residues: CASSWTEAETQYF. The CDR3 nucleotides are TGTGCCAGCAGCTGGACTGAAGCGGAGACCCAGTACTTC.

This clonotype was found a few times. This chain joins TRBV7-3 and TRBJ2-3; 16 nucleotides align to TRBD2. This CDR3 comprises 18 residues. Trimming removed 5 bases from V and 3 bases from J; junction bases left unmatched: 8. Germline assignment: CDR1 SGHTA and CDR2 FQGTGA. DNA of the CDR3: TGTGCCAGCAGCCCGACAGGGACTAGCGGGGGGGAAACAGATACGCAGTATTTT. Translation: CASSPTGTSGGETDTQYF.

In its sample, this clonotype was seen a few times. The chain carries TRBV29-1 and TRBJ2-1, with TRBD2 as a possible D gene (5 bases). The CDR3 has 13 amino acids. The V gene's germline CDR1 is SQVTM and CDR2 ANQGSEA. Trimming removed 7 bases from V and 1 base from J, with 11 bases in between. In nucleotides, the CDR3 is TGCAGCGGTGAGGGCCGATCCTACAATGAGCAGTTCTTC. This gives the protein CSGEGRSYNEQFF.

Remarks on this clonotype: This is likely an artifact of a read error, given a far larger clone one base away. This chain connects TRBV12-3 or TRBV12-4 to TRBJ1-6; D is unresolved. The germline V and J ends were trimmed by 3 bases and 8 bases, with 14 bases remaining between them. This CDR3 has 15 residues. The CDR3 nucleotides are TGTGCCAGCAGTTTTCTCGGGATAGCAGATTCACCCCTCCACTTT. Its protein is CASSFLGIADSPLHF.

The V and J genes are TRBV5-1 and TRBJ2-5; D is perhaps TRBD2 (5 bases). Trimming stripped 1 base from V and 5 bases from J, with 9 bases between. Germline CDR1 reads SGHRS; CDR2 reads YFSETQ. The CDR3 runs to 13 residues. The CDR3 region has the DNA TGCGCCAGCAGCTTGAACTCGGGGGAGACCCAGTACTTC. It encodes CASSLNSGETQYF. Variable domain in full (rest from reference TRBV5-1 and TRBJ2-5): KAGVTQTPRYLIKTRGQQVTLSCSPISGHRSVSWYQQTPGQGLQFLFEYFSETQRNKGNFPGRFSGRQFSNSRSEMNVSTLELGDSALYLCASSLNSGETQYFGPGTRLLVL.

This clonotype has a count of ten or more. V and J are TRBV5-4 and TRBJ2-1; 7 nucleotides agree with TRBD2. This CDR3 has 15 residues. V shed 1 base and J 9 bases; nucleotides not matched to a gene: 10. Germline V gives CDR1 SGHNT, CDR2 YYREEE (reference sequence). CDR3 protein: CASSLLHRGDREQFF. The CDR3 DNA follows: TGTGCCAGCAGCTTGTTACATCGGGGGGACCGTGAGCAGTTCTTC.

This clonotype was counted many times. This chain connects TRBV20-1 to TRBJ2-3, with D unclear. CDR3 length: 15 residues. CDR1 and CDR2 from the germline V gene are DFQATT and SNEGSKA (reference sequence). The V gene lost 3 bases and the J gene lost 1 base, with 14 bases spanning the gap. The CDR3 DNA follows: TGCAGTGCTAGCAAGGCCCGACGAGGCACAGATACGCAGTATTTT. Protein product: CSASKARRGTDTQYF.

This clonotype was recorded a few times. A read error may explain this, as a much larger clone is one base away. CDR3 nucleotide sequence: TGTGCCAGCAGCCCAGACAGTGGAGAAAAACCGTTTTTT. Protein: CASSPDSGEKPFF. The chain has TRBV9 and TRBJ1-4, with a weak D call TRBD1 (5 bases). CDR3 size: 13 residues. Germline-derived CDR1 and CDR2 are SGDLS and YYNGEE.

This clonotype has at least ten counts. The V gene is TRBV10-2, the J gene TRBJ2-5; 8 bases are shared with TRBD2. The CDR3 loop spans 15 amino acids. The germline CDR1 and CDR2 sequences are WSHSY and SAAADI. V was pared by 3 bases and J by 4 bases, with 7 bases of the junction left unmatched. CDR3 in DNA: TGCGCCAGCAGTGATCTAGGAGGACTAGCAGAGACCCAGTACTTC. It is translated as CASSDLGGLAETQYF.

This clonotype was observed many times. CDR3 bases: TGCAGTGCTTGGAGTAATGGACATAATTCACCCCTCCACTTT. Translation: CSAWSNGHNSPLHF. The V gene is TRBV20-1, the J gene TRBJ1-6, with unresolved D. Germline V lookup: CDR1 DFQATT, CDR2 SNEGSKA (reference sequence). This CDR3 spans 14 amino acids. V lost 5 bases, J lost 5 bases, and 13 bases lay in between.

This clonotype was recorded many times. The chain is built from TRBV29-1 and TRBJ2-5, with 10 bases identical to TRBD1. The CDR3 length is 15 residues. Germline loops: CDR1 SQVTM, CDR2 ANQGSEA. V was pared by 5 bases and J by 1 base, with 7 bases of the junction left unmatched. For the CDR3, the DNA is TGCAGCGTTACCGGGACAGGGGATCCCCAAGAGACCCAGTACTTC. It encodes CSVTGTGDPQETQYF.

As for this clonotype: A read error is possible here, since a much larger clone lies one base away. The chain links TRBV28 to TRBJ1-4; D call uncertain. V gave up 3 bases and J gave up 4 bases, with 9 bases separating them. CDR3 length equals 14 residues. CDR1 MDHEN and CDR2 SYDVKM come from the germline V gene. This chain's CDR3 is CASSFPTINEKLFF. The CDR3, as DNA: TGTGCCAGCAGTTTCCCAACAATTAATGAAAAACTGTTTTTT.

This clonotype was found many times. The chain recombines TRBV19 with TRBJ1-1; TRBD1 is a possible D gene (5 bases). The V and J ends lost 8 bases and 1 base respectively, with 17 bases between them. The CDR3 is made up of 15 amino acids. The V gene's germline CDR1 is LNHDA and CDR2 SQIVND (reference sequence). The CDR3 nucleotides are TGTGCCAGTTCCCTAAGTGGGGGACCGAACACTGAAGCTTTCTTT. The encoded protein is CASSLSGGPNTEAFF.